This TCR beta chain was captured by sequencing in a study of HIV-infected children after antiretroviral therapy interruption. Indicated treatment: PENTA 11 planned treatment interruption arm or continuous ART arm. Sorting from thawed PBMCs isolated naive CD4+ CD45RA+ CD45RO- T cells. This clonotype showed up many times. CDR1 MRHNA and CDR2 SNTAGT come from the germline V gene. This CDR3 comprises 12 residues. The V end lost 5 bases, the J end lost 5 bases, and 8 bases lay between the germline ends. RNA-based 3' RACE libraries used unique molecular identifiers. TCRdb reanalysed the 3' RACE reads using MiXCR and keeps one entry per CDR3 protein. The sample holds about 46,000 distinct CDR3 sequences, 3.5% to 5% seen once.

Source: CD45RA+ CD4+ T cells from PBMCs, pooled from several time points, taken from a donor given antiretroviral therapy, either interrupted or continuous. Described subset: naive CD4+ CD45RA+ CD45RO- T cells. The source of this sequence is a pool of human donors with HIV. V is TRBV6-4 and J is TRBJ2-3; no clear D gene. The DNA for the CDR3 is TGTGCCAGCAGTCCATCGGGAGATACGCAGTATTTT. It translates to CASSPSGDTQYF.